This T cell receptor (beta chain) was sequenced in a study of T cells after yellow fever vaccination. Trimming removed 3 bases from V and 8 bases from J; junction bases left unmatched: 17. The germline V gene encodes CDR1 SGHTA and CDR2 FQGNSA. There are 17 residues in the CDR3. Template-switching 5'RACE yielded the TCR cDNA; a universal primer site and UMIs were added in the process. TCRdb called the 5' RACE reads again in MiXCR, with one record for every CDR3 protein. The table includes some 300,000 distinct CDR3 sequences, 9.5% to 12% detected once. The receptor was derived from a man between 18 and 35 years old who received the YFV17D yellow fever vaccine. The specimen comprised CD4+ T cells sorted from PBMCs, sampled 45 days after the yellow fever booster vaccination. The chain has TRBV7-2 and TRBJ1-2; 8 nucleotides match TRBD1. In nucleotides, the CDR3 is TGTGCCAGCAGCTTCGCTGGGACAGGACCCCCTATCCGGGGCTACACCTTC. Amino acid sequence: CASSFAGTGPPIRGYTF. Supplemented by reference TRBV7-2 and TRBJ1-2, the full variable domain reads GAGVSQSPSNKVTEKGKDVELRCDPISGHTALYWYRQSLGQGLEFLIYFQGNSAPDKSGLPSDRFSAERTGGSVSTLTIQRTQQEDSAVYLCASSFAGTGPPIRGYTFGSGTRLTVV.